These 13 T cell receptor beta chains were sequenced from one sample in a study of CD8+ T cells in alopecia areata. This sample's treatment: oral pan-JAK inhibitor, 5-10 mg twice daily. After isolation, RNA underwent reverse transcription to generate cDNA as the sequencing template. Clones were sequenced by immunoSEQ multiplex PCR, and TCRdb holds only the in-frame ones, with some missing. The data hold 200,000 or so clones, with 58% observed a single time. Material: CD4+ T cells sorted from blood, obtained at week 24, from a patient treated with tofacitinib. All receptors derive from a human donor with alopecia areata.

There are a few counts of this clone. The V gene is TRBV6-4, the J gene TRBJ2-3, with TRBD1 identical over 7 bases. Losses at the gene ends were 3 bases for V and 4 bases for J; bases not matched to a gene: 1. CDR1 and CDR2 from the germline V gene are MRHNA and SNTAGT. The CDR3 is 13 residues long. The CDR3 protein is CASSEQGADTQYF. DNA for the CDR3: TGTGCCAGCAGTGAGCAGGGGGCAGATACGCAGTATTTT.

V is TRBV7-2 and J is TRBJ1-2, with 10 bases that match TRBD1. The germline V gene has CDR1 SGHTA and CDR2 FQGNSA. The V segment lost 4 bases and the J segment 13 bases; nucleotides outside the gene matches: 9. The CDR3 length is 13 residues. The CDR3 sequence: CASSSSGQGRGTF. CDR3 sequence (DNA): TGTGCCAGCAGCTCCTCGGGACAGGGGAGAGGCACCTTC.

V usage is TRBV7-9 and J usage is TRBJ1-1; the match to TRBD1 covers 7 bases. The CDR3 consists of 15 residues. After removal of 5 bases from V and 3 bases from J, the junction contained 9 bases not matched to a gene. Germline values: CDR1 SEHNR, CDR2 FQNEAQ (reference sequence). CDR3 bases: TGTGCCAGCAGCCGACGGTCCCAGGGGGACACTGAAGCTTTCTTT. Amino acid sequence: CASSRRSQGDTEAFF.

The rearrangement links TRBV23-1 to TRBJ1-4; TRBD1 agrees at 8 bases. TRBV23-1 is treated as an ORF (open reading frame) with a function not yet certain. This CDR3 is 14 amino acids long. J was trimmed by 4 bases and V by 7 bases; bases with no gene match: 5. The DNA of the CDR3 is TGCGCCAGCATTCCGGACAGGGATAATGAAAAACTGTTTTTT. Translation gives CASIPDRDNEKLFF.

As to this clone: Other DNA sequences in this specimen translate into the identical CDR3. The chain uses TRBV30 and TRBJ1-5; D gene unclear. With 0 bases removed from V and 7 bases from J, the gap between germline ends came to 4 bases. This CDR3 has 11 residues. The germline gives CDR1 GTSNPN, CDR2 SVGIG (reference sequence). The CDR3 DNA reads TGTGCCTGGAGTGTCGGACAGCCCCAGCATTTT. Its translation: CAWSVGQPQHF.

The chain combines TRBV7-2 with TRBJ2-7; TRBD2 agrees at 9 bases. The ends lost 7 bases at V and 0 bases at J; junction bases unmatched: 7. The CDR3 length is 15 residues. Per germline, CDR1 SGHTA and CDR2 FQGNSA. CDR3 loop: CASTMTSGTSYEQYF. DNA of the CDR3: TGTGCCAGCACCATGACTAGCGGTACCTCCTACGAGCAGTACTTC.

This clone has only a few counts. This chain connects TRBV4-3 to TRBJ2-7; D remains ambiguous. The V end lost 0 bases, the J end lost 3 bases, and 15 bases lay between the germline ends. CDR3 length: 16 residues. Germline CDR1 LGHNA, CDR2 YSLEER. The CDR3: CASSQDWWDPYYEQYF. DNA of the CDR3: TGCGCCAGCAGCCAAGACTGGTGGGATCCATACTACGAGCAGTACTTC.

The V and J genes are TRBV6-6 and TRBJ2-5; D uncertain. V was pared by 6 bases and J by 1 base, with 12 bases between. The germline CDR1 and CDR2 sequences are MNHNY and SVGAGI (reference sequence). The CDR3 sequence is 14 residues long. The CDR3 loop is CASSRADTQETQYF. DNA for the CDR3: TGTGCCAGCAGCCGCGCTGACACCCAAGAGACCCAGTACTTC.

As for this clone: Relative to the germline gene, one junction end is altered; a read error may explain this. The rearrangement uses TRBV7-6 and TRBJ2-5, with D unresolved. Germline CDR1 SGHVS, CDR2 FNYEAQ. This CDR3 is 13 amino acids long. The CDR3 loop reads CASSTLLGEAQYF. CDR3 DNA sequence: TGTGCCAGCAGTACCCTGCTAGGAGAGGCCCAGTACTTC.

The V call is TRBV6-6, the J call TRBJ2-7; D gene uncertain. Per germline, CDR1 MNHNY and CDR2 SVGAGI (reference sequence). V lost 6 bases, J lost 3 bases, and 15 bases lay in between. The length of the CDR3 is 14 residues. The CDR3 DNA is TGTGCCAGCAGCCCGCCAGGCTTTGACTACGAGCAGTACTTC. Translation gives CASSPPGFDYEQYF.

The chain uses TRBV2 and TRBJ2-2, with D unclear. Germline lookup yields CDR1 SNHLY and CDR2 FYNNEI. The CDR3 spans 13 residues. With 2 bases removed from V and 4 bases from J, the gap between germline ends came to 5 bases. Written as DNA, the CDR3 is TGTGCCAGCAGTGAACAACTCACCGGGGAGCTGTTTTTT. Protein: CASSEQLTGELFF.

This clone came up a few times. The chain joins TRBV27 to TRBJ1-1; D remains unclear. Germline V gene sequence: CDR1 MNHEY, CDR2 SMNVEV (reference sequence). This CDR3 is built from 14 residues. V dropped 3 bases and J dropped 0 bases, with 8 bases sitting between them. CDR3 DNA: TGTGCCAGCAGTTTGTTGGGGATGAACACTGAAGCTTTCTTT. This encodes CASSLLGMNTEAFF.

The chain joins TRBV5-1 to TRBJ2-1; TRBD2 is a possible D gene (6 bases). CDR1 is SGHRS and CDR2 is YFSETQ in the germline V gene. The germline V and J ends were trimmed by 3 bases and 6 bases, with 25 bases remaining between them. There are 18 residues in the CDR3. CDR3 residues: CASSSSRGLALGSNEQFF. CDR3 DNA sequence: TGCGCCAGCAGCTCCTCTCGAGGGCTAGCGCTAGGGAGCAATGAGCAGTTCTTC. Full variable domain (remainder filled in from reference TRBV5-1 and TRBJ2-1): KAGVTQTPRYLIKTRGQQVTLSCSPISGHRSVSWYQQTPGQGLQFLFEYFSETQRNKGNFPGRFSGRQFSNSRSEMNVSTLELGDSALYLCASSSSRGLALGSNEQFFGPGTRLTVL.